This T cell receptor (beta chain) was captured by sequencing in a study of T cells in Graves' hyperthyroidism and ophthalmopathy. Amplified TCR beta CDR3 regions derived from RNA transcripts. The HTBI primer set was used in a first-round RT-PCR of the TCR CDR3. TCRdb re-called the multiplex PCR reads through MiXCR, storing one row per CDR3 protein. The sample yields hundreds of thousands of distinct CDR3 sequences, roughly 15% seen once. This clonotype was detected a few times. With V trimmed by 6 bases and J by 0 bases, 6 bases remained unmatched. Germline V gene data show CDR1 as MDHEN and CDR2 as SYDVKM. The CDR3 extends over 15 amino acids.

The V call is TRBV28, the J call TRBJ2-7; TRBD1 agrees at 9 bases. This clonotype originated in a woman under 30 with Graves' hyperthyroidism. The sequenced sample was blood. The CDR3 DNA follows: TGTGCCAGCAGGATCGGGACAGGGATCTCCTACGAGCAGTACTTC. Protein sequence: CASRIGTGISYEQYF.